The 9 T cell receptor beta chains listed next were all sequenced from one sample in a study of blood T cells in healthy people across ages. A sample-barcoded 5' primer and a J-beta primer mix were used in a second PCR of about 7 to 11 cycles. TCRdb called the 5' RACE reads again in MiXCR, with one record for every CDR3 protein. The sample holds 600,000 to 900,000 distinct CDR3 sequences; under 30% are singletons and the top ten take 3%. These records were also assigned to another study, of T cells of mothers and their children.

The specimen sequenced was blood. These receptors originate from a boy aged 5-17 years in good health.

The CDR3 loop reads CASSPGIVRETQYF. CDR3 DNA sequence: TGTGCCAGCAGCCCAGGGATAGTGAGAGAGACCCAGTACTTC. The chain joins TRBV7-6 to TRBJ2-5; TRBD1 is a possible D gene (5 bases). V shed 5 bases and J shed 4 bases, with 14 bases lying between them. There are 14 residues in the CDR3. Germline CDR1 SGHVS, CDR2 FNYEAQ.

V is TRBV19 and J is TRBJ2-5; 9 bases map to TRBD2. There are 18 residues in the CDR3. Germline-derived CDR1 and CDR2 are LNHDA and SQIVND (reference sequence). Trimming removed 3 bases from V and 2 bases from J; junction bases left unmatched: 13. Here the CDR3 reads CASSISYMVAGGQETQYF. The CDR3 DNA sequence: TGTGCCAGTAGTATCAGTTACATGGTGGCGGGGGGGCAAGAGACCCAGTACTTC.

The chain links TRBV5-5 to TRBJ1-1; 9 bases align to TRBD1. The CDR3 extends over 16 amino acids. Per the germline V gene, CDR1 is SGHKS and CDR2 is YYEKEE (reference sequence). V shed 2 bases and J 3 bases; nucleotides not matched to a gene: 8. The CDR3 coding sequence is TGTGCCAGCAGCTTAGGACAGGGGCTTAGAGACACTGAAGCTTTCTTT. It yields the protein CASSLGQGLRDTEAFF.

This clonotype was seen only once. The rearrangement links TRBV3-1 to TRBJ2-1; 10 nucleotides line up with TRBD1. Losses at the gene ends were 4 bases for V and 4 bases for J; bases not matched to a gene: 10. The length of the CDR3 is 17 residues. The V gene's germline CDR1 is LGHDT and CDR2 YNNKEL (reference sequence). The CDR3, as DNA: TGTGCCAGCAGCCTTAAACCGGGACAGGGGTCTTACAATGAGCAGTTCTTC. Its protein product is CASSLKPGQGSYNEQFF.

The table lists this clonotype with a count of one. The chain links TRBV7-6 to TRBJ1-6; D not resolved. V lost 4 bases to trimming and J lost 9 bases, with 10 bases between them. Germline CDR1 reads SGHVS; CDR2 reads FNYEAQ. The CDR3 has 13 residues. This CDR3 is CASSSLGRSPLHF. The CDR3 region has the DNA TGTGCCAGCAGCTCCCTCGGACGTTCACCCCTCCACTTT. Full variable domain (outside the CDR3, taken from reference TRBV7-6 and TRBJ1-6): GAGVSQSPRYKVTKRGQDVALRCDPISGHVSLYWYRQALGQGPEFLTYFNYEAQQDKSGLPNDRFSAERPEGSISTLTIQRTEQRDSAMYRCASSSLGRSPLHFGNGTRLTVT.

This clonotype was observed a few times. This sequence joins TRBV6-8 and TRBJ2-1; TRBD1 matches at 9 bases. Judging by the DNA end, TRBJ2-7 fits better; the J call may be wrong. The CDR3 is made up of 16 amino acids. The germline gives CDR1 MNHGY, CDR2 SAAAGT. CDR3 coding DNA: TGTGCCAGCAGCAAAAGGACAGGGGCTTTACTCTACGAGCAGTACTTC. Its protein is CASSKRTGALLYEQYF.

This clonotype appeared a few times. The chain links TRBV24-1 to TRBJ2-4; D is uncertain. V was pared by 2 bases and J by 1 base, with 2 bases between. The CDR3 covers 13 residues. Germline V CDR1 and CDR2: KGHDR, SFDVKD. CDR3: CATSDWAKNIQYF. The CDR3 nucleotides read TGTGCCACCAGTGATTGGGCCAAAAACATTCAGTACTTC.

This clonotype was detected only a few times. The chain couples TRBV1 to TRBJ2-5; TRBD2, the table's D call, lacks a check against the DNA. The J call is uncertain, as TRBJ2-1 better fits the DNA end. TRBV1 counts as a pseudogene. The CDR3 is made up of 18 amino acids. The CDR3 sequence is CTSSQDPDFEDRRDEQFF. For the CDR3, the DNA is TGCACCAGCAGCCAAGACCCGGACTTTGAGGATCGACGGGATGAGCAGTTCTTC.

The chain uses TRBV6-5 and TRBJ2-2, with 7 bases identical to TRBD2. Looked up from germline, CDR1 is MNHEY and CDR2 is SVGAGI. Losses at the gene ends were 6 bases for V and 3 bases for J; bases not matched to a gene: 1. This CDR3 comprises 13 residues. CDR3 region: CASRGGYTGELFF. CDR3 nucleotides: TGTGCCAGCAGGGGGGGGTACACCGGGGAGCTGTTTTTT.